These T cell receptor beta chains were read from a single sample in a study of CD8 T cells in ankylosing spondylitis. TCRdb used MiXCR to reprocess the 5' RACE reads, holding one entry per CDR3 protein. The repertoire holds some 290,000 distinct CDR3 sequences, with around 20% as singletons. The sample consisted of blood, either unsorted or a sorted T cell fraction (not recorded which). These receptors were taken from a male donor with ankylosing spondylitis or in good health (not recorded which). CDR3s include the opening cysteine and the closing phenylalanine or tryptophan. Each record gives: J gene, clone size, V gene, D gene, CDR3 protein, CDR3 DNA. D genes are given only for firm matches. A row's size may be missing; if present it is once, few, many or a size class.

TRBJ2-1,few,TRBV11-2,TRBD2,CASSLYVGGANNEQFF,TGTGCCAGCAGCTTATACGTCGGGGGGGCCAACAATGAGCAGTTCTTC
TRBJ1-2,-,TRBV12-3/TRBV12-4,TRBD1,CASSRDRSGYTF,TGTGCCAGCAGCCGGGACAGGAGTGGCTACACCTTC
TRBJ2-1,few,TRBV27,-,CASSVGVAVGEQFF,TGTGCCAGCAGTGTAGGGGTCGCCGTTGGGGAGCAGTTCTTC
TRBJ2-6,few,TRBV28,TRBD1,CASRSQGSTGANVLTF,TGTGCCAGCAGGTCACAGGGGTCGACTGGGGCCAACGTCCTGACTTTC
TRBJ2-1,-,TRBV29-1,-,CSVPFRADGVHNEQFF,TGCAGCGTACCCTTTCGAGCGGATGGGGTCCACAATGAGCAGTTCTTC
TRBJ2-3,-,TRBV2,TRBD1,CASSVTGFRADTQYF,TGTGCCAGCAGCGTGACAGGGTTCAGGGCAGATACGCAGTATTTT
TRBJ1-1,-,TRBV28,-,CASSNRAMNTEAFF,TGTGCCAGCAGTAACAGGGCCATGAACACTGAAGCTTTCTTT
TRBJ2-1,few,TRBV3-1,TRBD2,CASSQRGLAGFSQFF,TGTGCCAGCAGCCAAAGGGGACTAGCGGGATTTTCGCAGTTCTTC
TRBJ2-4,-,TRBV28,TRBD1,CASSGAGTGLAKNIQYF,TGTGCCAGCAGCGGGGCGGGGACAGGCCTAGCCAAAAACATTCAGTACTTC
TRBJ2-3,few,TRBV12-3/TRBV12-4,-,CASSLWAASTDTQYF,TGTGCCAGCAGTTTATGGGCGGCTAGCACAGATACGCAGTATTTT
TRBJ2-2,-,TRBV6-1,-,CASSDIRQGYTGELFF,TGTGCCAGCAGTGATATTAGGCAGGGGTACACCGGGGAGCTGTTTTTT
TRBJ2-2,few,TRBV11-2,-,CASSSYRRGAFRSGELFF,TGTGCCAGCAGTTCCTACCGTCGGGGGGCCTTTCGTTCCGGGGAGCTGTTTTTT
TRBJ1-2,-,TRBV7-3,-,CASSLTDTSYGYTF,TGTGCCAGCAGCTTAACCGACACCAGCTATGGCTACACCTTC
TRBJ2-3,-,TRBV5-1,-,CASMALNGRTDTQYF,TGCGCCAGCATGGCCCTCAACGGACGCACAGATACGCAGTATTTT
TRBJ2-1,few,TRBV29-1,-,CSVIGEFNEQFF,TGCAGCGTGATCGGGGAATTCAATGAGCAGTTCTTC
TRBJ1-6,few,TRBV5-1,-,CASSYGQSNSPLHF,TGCGCCAGCAGCTACGGACAGAGTAATTCACCCCTCCACTTT
TRBJ2-1,-,TRBV5-5,TRBD2,CASSFSGGLSYNEQFF,TGTGCCAGCAGCTTTAGCGGGGGGCTATCCTACAATGAGCAGTTCTTC
TRBJ2-1,many,TRBV6-2/TRBV6-3,-,CASRPQGATTYEQFF,TGTGCCAGCAGACCACAGGGAGCCACCACCTATGAGCAGTTCTTC
TRBJ1-2,-,TRBV27,-,CASSSWDKAGYTF,TGTGCCAGCAGTTCTTGGGACAAAGCTGGCTACACCTTC
TRBJ1-4,few,TRBV6-1,TRBD1,CASSARTGGRTNEKLFF,TGTGCCAGCAGTGCCAGGACAGGGGGCAGGACTAATGAAAAACTGTTTTTT
TRBJ2-2,few,TRBV25-1,TRBD2,CASSETNLAGVNTGELFF,TGTGCCAGCAGTGAAACCAATCTAGCGGGAGTGAACACCGGGGAGCTGTTTTTT
TRBJ1-5,many,TRBV20-1,-,CSASQGSNQPQHF,TGCAGTGCTAGTCAGGGAAGCAATCAGCCCCAGCATTTT
TRBJ1-4,-,TRBV12-3/TRBV12-4,-,CASKTQNNEKLFF,TGTGCCAGCAAGACCCAAAATAATGAAAAACTGTTTTTT
TRBJ2-2,-,TRBV12-3/TRBV12-4,TRBD2,CASSSGLAGVNTGELFF,TGTGCCAGCAGTTCGGGACTAGCGGGGGTGAACACCGGGGAGCTGTTTTTT
TRBJ1-5,-,TRBV29-1,-,CSVEWAVGGPQHF,TGCAGCGTTGAATGGGCTGTGGGGGGGCCCCAGCATTTT
TRBJ2-3,many,TRBV4-1,-,CASSPRQGRGEVDTQYF,TGCGCCAGCAGCCCCCGTCAGGGCAGGGGGGAGGTTGATACGCAGTATTTT
TRBJ2-3,few,TRBV24-1,-,CATSDTRWDTQYF,TGTGCCACCAGTGATACGCGATGGGATACGCAGTATTTT
TRBJ2-1,few,TRBV9,TRBD2,CASSVDGREFGEQFF,TGTGCCAGCAGCGTAGACGGGAGGGAATTTGGTGAGCAGTTCTTC
TRBJ2-3,few,TRBV4-1,-,CASSPRPQGSTDTQYF,TGCGCCAGCAGCCCACGCCCCCAGGGAAGCACAGATACGCAGTATTTT
TRBJ1-6,-,TRBV10-3,TRBD1,CAIARGTGGLRSPLHF,TGTGCCATCGCGAGGGGGACAGGGGGTTTGAGATCACCCCTCCACTTT
TRBJ1-4,-,TRBV9,-,CASSVGGAREGKLFF,TGTGCCAGCAGCGTAGGGGGAGCGCGAGAAGGAAAACTGTTTTTT
TRBJ2-2,-,TRBV11-2,TRBD2,CASSLVAGVGTGELFF,TGTGCCAGCAGCTTAGTAGCGGGAGTGGGCACCGGGGAGCTGTTTTTT
TRBJ2-4,-,TRBV12-3/TRBV12-4,TRBD2,CASSLASGALAKNIQYF,TGTGCCAGCAGTTTGGCTAGCGGTGCCCTAGCCAAAAACATTCAGTACTTC
TRBJ1-6,many,TRBV27,-,CASSFRGSYNSPLHF,TGTGCCAGCAGTTTCCGGGGCTCCTATAATTCACCCCTCCACTTT
TRBJ2-3,-,TRBV6-1,-,CASRRGGANTDTQYF,TGTGCCAGCAGAAGGGGGGGGGCTAACACAGATACGCAGTATTTT
TRBJ2-5,-,TRBV5-1,TRBD1,CASSPQGVGSQETQYF,TGCGCCAGCAGCCCACAGGGGGTTGGTTCCCAAGAGACCCAGTACTTC
TRBJ1-2,few,TRBV28,-,CASSFGGGANYGYTF,TGTGCCAGCAGTTTTGGGGGGGGAGCTAACTATGGCTACACCTTC
TRBJ2-3,few,TRBV29-1,-,CSADSHGADTQYF,TGCAGCGCGGACAGCCACGGGGCAGATACGCAGTATTTT
TRBJ1-4,-,TRBV7-2,-,CASSFGGREKLFF,TGTGCCAGCAGCTTTGGGGGCCGGGAAAAACTGTTTTTT
TRBJ1-6,few,TRBV15,TRBD1,CATSRTSDRANSPLHF,TGTGCCACCAGCAGAACCTCGGACAGGGCGAATTCACCCCTCCACTTT
TRBJ2-3,-,TRBV5-1,TRBD2,CASSLPLADFTDTQYF,TGCGCCAGCAGCCTCCCACTAGCGGATTTCACAGATACGCAGTATTTT
TRBJ2-3,-,TRBV7-9,-,CASSPGGSRTDTQYF,TGTGCCAGCAGCCCAGGCGGTAGTAGAACAGATACGCAGTATTTT
TRBJ2-3,few,TRBV7-7,-,CASSLGLASTDTQYF,TGTGCTAGCAGCTTGGGATTAGCGAGCACAGATACGCAGTATTTT
TRBJ1-4,-,TRBV20-1,-,CSARDAGRGEKLFF,TGCAGTGCTAGAGATGCCGGGAGGGGTGAAAAACTGTTTTTT
TRBJ1-1,few,TRBV3-1,-,CASSQFAGPGTEAFF,TGTGCCAGCAGCCAATTCGCAGGCCCGGGAACTGAAGCTTTCTTT
TRBJ2-3,-,TRBV5-1,-,CASIPDSSTDTQYF,TGCGCCAGCATCCCCGATTCTAGCACAGATACGCAGTATTTT